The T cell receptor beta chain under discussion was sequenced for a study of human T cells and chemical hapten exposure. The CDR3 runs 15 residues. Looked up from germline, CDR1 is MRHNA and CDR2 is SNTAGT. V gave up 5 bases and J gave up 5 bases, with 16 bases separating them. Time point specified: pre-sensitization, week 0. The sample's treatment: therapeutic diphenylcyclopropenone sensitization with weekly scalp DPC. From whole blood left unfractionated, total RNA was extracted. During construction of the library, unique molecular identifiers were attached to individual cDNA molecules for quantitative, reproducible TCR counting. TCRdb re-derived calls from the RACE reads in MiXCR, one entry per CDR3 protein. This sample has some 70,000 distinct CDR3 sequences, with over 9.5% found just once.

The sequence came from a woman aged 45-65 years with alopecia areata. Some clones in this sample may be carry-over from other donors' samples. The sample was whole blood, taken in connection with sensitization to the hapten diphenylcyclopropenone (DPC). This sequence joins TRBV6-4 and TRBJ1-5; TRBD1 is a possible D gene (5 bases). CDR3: CASSTPGGFDQPQHF. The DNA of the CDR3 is TGTGCCAGCAGTACCCCCGGGGGGTTCGATCAGCCCCAGCATTTT.